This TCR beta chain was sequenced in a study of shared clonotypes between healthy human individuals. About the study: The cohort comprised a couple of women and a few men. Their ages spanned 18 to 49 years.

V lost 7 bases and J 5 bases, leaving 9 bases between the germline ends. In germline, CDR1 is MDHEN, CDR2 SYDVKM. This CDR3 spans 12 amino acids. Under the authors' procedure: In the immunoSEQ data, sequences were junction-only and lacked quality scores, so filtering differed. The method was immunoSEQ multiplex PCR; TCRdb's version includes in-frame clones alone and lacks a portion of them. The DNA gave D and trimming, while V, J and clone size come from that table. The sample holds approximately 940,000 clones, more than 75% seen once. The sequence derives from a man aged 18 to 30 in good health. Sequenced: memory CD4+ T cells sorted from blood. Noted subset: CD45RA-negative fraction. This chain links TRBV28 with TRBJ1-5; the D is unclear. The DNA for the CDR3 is TGTGCCAGCAACCCTCGGCATCAGCCCCAGCATTTT. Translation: CASNPRHQPQHF.